This is a list of T cell receptor beta chains from one sample in a study of control samples from healthy donors and cancer patients. Assay used: immunoSEQ multiplex PCR; TCRdb lists only in-frame clones, some missing. The table has over 200,000 clones, about 80% seen once; the top ten hold less than 15%. Sequencing was carried out using PBMCs. The origin of the receptors is a woman in her fifties or sixties with lung cancer. CDR3s include the opening cysteine and the closing phenylalanine or tryptophan. D genes are given only for firm matches. The size of a clone is reported for some rows only, either as once, few or many, or as a class for expanded clones.

j_gene | d_gene | abundance | v_gene | CDR3nt | CDR3aa
TRBJ1-6 | NA | NA | TRBV6-5 | TGTGCCAGCAGTTACTCGCAATCACCCCTCCACTTT | CASSYSQSPLHF
TRBJ2-5 | NA | NA | TRBV7-3 | TGTGCCAGCAGCTTAACGGGTCCCGGGGAGACCCAGTACTTC | CASSLTGPGETQYF
TRBJ2-3 | TRBD2 | NA | TRBV24-1 | TGTGCCACCGGGAGGGAGTCGGATACGCAGTATTTT | CATGRESDTQYF
TRBJ1-5 | NA | NA | TRBV5-5 | TGTGCCAGCAGCTTGGCAATTCGGCAGGGAAGTCAGCCCCAGCATTTT | CASSLAIRQGSQPQHF
TRBJ2-7 | TRBD1 | NA | TRBV4-1 | TGCGCCAGCAGCCCCTTCGCCGGGACAGGGGGTTCCTACGAGCAGTACTTC | CASSPFAGTGGSYEQYF
TRBJ1-2 | TRBD1 | NA | TRBV11-2 | TGTGCCAGCAGCTTAGAAGGTGGGACAGGGAATGGCTACACCTTC | CASSLEGGTGNGYTF
TRBJ1-2 | NA | NA | TRBV2 | TGTGCCAGGGCGGGGGGCTACACCTTC | CARAGGYTF
TRBJ1-1 | NA | NA | TRBV29-1 | TGCAGCGGACTCCCGGTTTTGAGCACTGAAGCTTTCTTT | CSGLPVLSTEAFF
TRBJ2-7 | NA | NA | TRBV5-6 | TGTGCCAGCAGCTTAACGACGGATAACGAGCAGTACTTC | CASSLTTDNEQYF
TRBJ2-1 | TRBD2 | NA | TRBV2 | TGTGCCAGCAGTGAATGGGAGGGCCACAATGAGCAGTTCTTC | CASSEWEGHNEQFF
TRBJ1-2 | NA | NA | TRBV15 | TGTGCCACCAGCAGAGATCTTGGCGGCTACACCTTC | CATSRDLGGYTF
TRBJ2-7 | NA | NA | TRBV11-2 | TGTGCCAGCACGGGGAGGAGCGAGCAGTACTTC | CASTGRSEQYF
TRBJ1-6 | NA | NA | TRBV3-1/TRBV3-2 | TGTGCCAGCAGCCAAGACAGGTTGAATTCACCCCTCCACTTT | CASSQDRLNSPLHF
TRBJ2-3 | NA | NA | TRBV6-5 | TGTGCCAGCAGACGCGACCAGGGAGATACGCAGTATTTT | CASRRDQGDTQYF
TRBJ2-7 | NA | NA | TRBV28 | TGTGCCAGCAGTTTAGGGACACCTTCCTACGAGCAGTACTTC | CASSLGTPSYEQYF
TRBJ1-6 | TRBD1 | NA | TRBV6-2/TRBV6-3 | TGTGCCAGCAGTTCCCTGGGACAGGAGAATTCACCCCTCCACTTT | CASSSLGQENSPLHF
TRBJ2-5 | NA | NA | TRBV24-1 | TGTGCCACCAGCGGGACGGAGTTCGAGACCCAGTACTTC | CATSGTEFETQYF
TRBJ2-3 | TRBD2 | NA | TRBV28 | TGTGCCAGCAGTTTGGTCGGGAGGGGTACAGATACGCAGTATTTT | CASSLVGRGTDTQYF
TRBJ2-3 | TRBD1 | NA | TRBV5-1 | TGCGCCAGCAGCTTGGATGGGACAGTAACAGATACGCAGTATTTT | CASSLDGTVTDTQYF
TRBJ1-1 | NA | NA | TRBV11-2 | TGTGCCAGCAGCTTATCGACCCTCAACACTGAAGCTTTCTTT | CASSLSTLNTEAFF
TRBJ1-1 | TRBD1 | once | TRBV5-6 | TGTGCCAGCTCCCGGGACAGGGTGAACACTGAAGCTTTCTTT | CASSRDRVNTEAFF
TRBJ2-5 | TRBD1 | NA | TRBV6-5 | TGTGCCAGCACCAGGGACAGGGGCCTTGCAGAGACCCAGTACTTC | CASTRDRGLAETQYF
TRBJ2-5 | NA | NA | TRBV6-2/TRBV6-3 | TGTGCCAGCAGTTACGGCCTCAGGGGCTGGGGAGAGACCCAGTACTTC | CASSYGLRGWGETQYF
TRBJ2-5 | NA | NA | TRBV5-4 | TGTGCCAGCAGCTTGGCGCGGAAGCAAGAGACCCAGTACTTC | CASSLARKQETQYF
TRBJ2-1 | NA | NA | TRBV9 | TGTGCCAGCAGCGACCTCGTGGGCAATGAGCAGTTCTTC | CASSDLVGNEQFF
TRBJ1-2 | NA | NA | TRBV5-5 | TGTGCCAGCACCTTCCTGGGAAAGGATGGCTACACCTTC | CASTFLGKDGYTF
TRBJ2-5 | TRBD2 | NA | TRBV5-1 | TGCGCCAGCAGCCAAGCCGGGACTAGCGGAGAGACCCAGTACTTC | CASSQAGTSGETQYF
TRBJ2-7 | TRBD2 | NA | TRBV28 | TGTGCCAGCAGGGTCTCGGGGGGGGCCTACGAGCAGTACTTC | CASRVSGGAYEQYF
TRBJ1-1 | NA | NA | TRBV11-2 | TGTGCCAGCAGACTCGGGGGGGGGAGCACTGAAGCTTTCTTT | CASRLGGGSTEAFF
TRBJ2-1 | TRBD2 | NA | TRBV18 | TGTGCCAGCTCAGCAACCGGCGGGGGGGCCCTAAATGAGCAGTTCTTC | CASSATGGGALNEQFF
TRBJ2-1 | TRBD2 | NA | TRBV15 | TGTGCCACCAGCAGCGGACTAGTAAATGAGCAGTTCTTC | CATSSGLVNEQFF
TRBJ2-1 | NA | NA | TRBV23-1 | TGCGCCAGCAGTCAATCAGGCAGCTACAATGAGCAGTTCTTC | CASSQSGSYNEQFF
TRBJ1-4 | NA | NA | TRBV21-1 | TGTGCCAGCAGCAAAGCGCTTTTAGGGACATGGTATGAAAAACTGTTTTTT | CASSKALLGTWYEKLFF
TRBJ1-2 | NA | NA | TRBV5-4 | TGTGCCAGCAGCCTGGGGGAGACCCTGAGGGGCTACACCTTC | CASSLGETLRGYTF
TRBJ2-7 | TRBD1 | NA | TRBV9 | TGTGCCAGCAGCGTAGGGCCAACAGGGGGCTCCTACGAGCAGTACTTC | CASSVGPTGGSYEQYF
TRBJ2-3 | TRBD2 | few | TRBV28 | TGTGCCAGCAGTACTACGGGACTAGCGGTGGGGGATACGCAGTATTTT | CASSTTGLAVGDTQYF
TRBJ2-7 | TRBD1 | NA | TRBV19 | TGTGCCAGTAGTAGAAAGGGACAGGGGGCCACCTACGAGCAGTACTTC | CASSRKGQGATYEQYF
TRBJ1-5 | TRBD1 | NA | TRBV19 | TGTGCCAGTAGTATTGACAGGGGAGGCAATCAGCCCCAGCATTTT | CASSIDRGGNQPQHF
TRBJ1-4 | TRBD1 | NA | TRBV3-1/TRBV3-2 | TGTGCCAGCAGCCCCATGGGGGACAGAGGAAAACTGTTTTTT | CASSPMGDRGKLFF
TRBJ2-3 | TRBD2 | NA | TRBV5-1 | TGCGCCAGCAGCTTTCTAGCGGGGGAATCGACAGATACGCAGTATTTT | CASSFLAGESTDTQYF
TRBJ1-4 | NA | NA | TRBV5-1 | TGCGCCAGCAGCTTCCAGGCAGCAACTAATGAAAAACTGTTTTTT | CASSFQAATNEKLFF
TRBJ1-5 | TRBD1 | few | TRBV10-3 | TGTGCCATCAGTGACTCGGACAGGGGTTATCAGCCCCAGCATTTT | CAISDSDRGYQPQHF
TRBJ2-6 | TRBD2 | NA | TRBV5-1 | TGCGCCAGCCGGACTAGCGCGACGACTGGGGCCAACGTCCTGACTTTC | CASRTSATTGANVLTF
TRBJ1-2 | TRBD1 | few | TRBV6-6 | TGTGCCAGCAGTCAAAATCCATCAGGGGGAGGTCACCATGGCTACACCTTC | CASSQNPSGGGHHGYTF
TRBJ2-7 | NA | NA | TRBV19 | TGTGCCAGTAGTATAGCGGGACGGATCTACGAGCAGTACTTC | CASSIAGRIYEQYF
TRBJ2-5 | NA | NA | TRBV2 | TGTGCCAGCAGTAAAGGACAGCAAGAGACCCAGTACTTC | CASSKGQQETQYF
TRBJ1-4 | TRBD1 | NA | TRBV11-2 | TGTGCCAGCAGCCTGGGGACAGGGGGTTATGAAAAACTGTTTTTT | CASSLGTGGYEKLFF
TRBJ2-1 | TRBD1 | few | TRBV3-1/TRBV3-2 | TGTGCCAGCAGGCCAACAGGGGGAGCCTACAATGAGCAGTTCTTC | CASRPTGGAYNEQFF
TRBJ1-2 | TRBD1 | few | TRBV12-5 | TGTGCTAGTGGCCAGGGACAGGGCGAGGGCTACACCTTC | CASGQGQGEGYTF
TRBJ2-1 | NA | NA | TRBV29-1 | TGCAGCGTTGAGCCCGGGAGTGGCGGTGAGCAGTTCTTC | CSVEPGSGGEQFF
TRBJ2-7 | NA | NA | TRBV13 | TGTGCCAGCAGCTCACTTGGTCTAGCACACTCCTACGAGCAGTACTTC | CASSSLGLAHSYEQYF
TRBJ2-5 | TRBD2 | NA | TRBV10-3 | TGTGCCATCAGTGAGTCGATGACTAGCGGGAGGGCCATCGAGACCCAGTACTTC | CAISESMTSGRAIETQYF
TRBJ1-2 | NA | NA | TRBV4-1 | TGCGCCAGCAGCCCACTTCCAGGGGTCTATGGCTACACCTTC | CASSPLPGVYGYTF